This TCR beta chain was profiled in a study of CD8 T cell repertoires and HIV-1 epitope variants. Study at large: Cultures ran ten to eleven days, with IL-2, IL-7 and IL-15 added on days 3 and 7.

About this clone: Antigen: not known.

Libraries were prepared by immunoSEQ multiplex PCR; TCRdb keeps only in-frame clonotypes and omits some of them. This sample has approximately 5,000 clones; around 69% occur once, and the top ten carry roughly 39%. Sequenced sample: cultured CD8+ T cells derived from PBMCs. This sequence originates from a male donor with HIV.

The CDR3 sequence: CASSVSGTEAFF. The CDR3 nucleotides read TGCGCCAGCAGTGTCTCGGGCACTGAAGCTTTCTTT. The chain couples TRBV10-2 to TRBJ1-1, with D unresolved. The CDR3 length is 12 residues. Deletions cut 4 bases from V and 4 bases from J, with 7 bases between. Germline V CDR1 and CDR2: WSHSY, SAAADI.